Below are 21 T cell receptor beta chains sequenced from a single sample in a study of blood T cells in healthy people across ages. The second PCR ran roughly 6 to 11 cycles with a sample-barcoded 5' primer and J-beta primers. MiXCR was run by TCRdb on the 5' RACE reads, yielding one entry per CDR3 protein. The sample has 1 million to 1.2 million distinct CDR3 sequences; approximately 38% are singletons. The specimen was blood. The source is a man aged 18 to 29 in good health.

The chain links TRBV5-1 to TRBJ1-1, with D tentatively TRBD1 (6 bases). The CDR3 is made up of 17 amino acids. CDR1 is SGHRS, CDR2 YFSETQ, per germline. Trimming left V 2 bases short and J 6 bases short, with 23 bases between. The CDR3 sequence: CASSFRPMNRESAEAFF. CDR3 nucleotides: TGCGCCAGCAGCTTCCGCCCCATGAACAGGGAATCCGCTGAAGCTTTCTTT.

As to this clonotype: A read error may explain this, as a much larger clone is one base away. The V gene is TRBV12-3 or TRBV12-4, the J gene TRBJ1-1; no definite D call. The CDR3 extends over 13 amino acids. CDR3 DNA sequence: TGTGCCAGCAGTGTAGCGCTAAGAACTGAAGCTTTCTTT. Translating it yields CASSVALRTEAFF.

The V and J genes are TRBV7-9 and TRBJ1-6; 8 bases align to TRBD1. Germline CDR1 is SEHNR and CDR2 is FQNEAQ (reference sequence). The V and J ends lost 5 bases and 5 bases, in that order; junction bases with no gene match: 14. The length of the CDR3 is 18 residues. The CDR3 loop reads CASSLGDRSMFNNSPLHF. The CDR3 DNA sequence: TGTGCCAGCAGCCTCGGGGACAGGTCGATGTTTAATAATTCACCCCTCCACTTT.

This clonotype was counted a few times. This chain connects TRBV28 to TRBJ1-2; TRBD1 aligns across 7 bases. The CDR3 runs to 14 residues. Germline CDR1 and CDR2: MDHEN and SYDVKM. Germline trimming cut 4 bases from V and 4 bases from J; bases unmatched to any gene: 6. The CDR3 protein is CASSSGQAGYGYTF. The DNA of the CDR3 is TGTGCCAGCAGTTCAGGACAGGCGGGCTATGGCTACACCTTC.

This sequence joins TRBV7-2 and TRBJ2-3; the D gene is possibly TRBD2 (6 bases). The V gene lost 2 bases and the J gene lost 3 bases, with 15 bases spanning the gap. This CDR3 contains 16 residues. CDR1 and CDR2 from the germline V gene are SGHTA and FQGNSA. CDR3: CASSLSPGTSTDTQYF. The CDR3 DNA is TGTGCCAGCAGCTTAAGCCCCGGGACTTCAACAGATACGCAGTATTTT.

The CDR3 DNA follows: TGTGCCAGCAGGGACAGGGCCCTATCTGAAGCTTTCTTT. It is translated as CASRDRALSEAFF. The rearrangement joins TRBV12-3 or TRBV12-4 to TRBJ1-1, with 8 bases that match TRBD1. The CDR3 has 13 amino acids. The V and J ends lost 6 bases and 6 bases, in that order; junction bases with no gene match: 6.

This clonotype was seen ten or more times. The V gene is TRBV13, the J gene TRBJ1-1; no definite D call. Germline loops: CDR1 PRHDT, CDR2 FYEKMQ (reference sequence). Deletions cut 1 base from V and 7 bases from J, with 13 bases between. The CDR3 runs 14 residues. The chain's CDR3 is CASSLAGRAGEAFF. CDR3 nucleotides: TGTGCCAGCAGCTTAGCTGGGCGCGCTGGTGAAGCTTTCTTT.

This chain connects TRBV10-3 to TRBJ1-4; maybe TRBD1 (5 bases). This CDR3 is 15 amino acids long. Trimming removed 0 bases at V and 7 bases at J, with 12 bases between. From germline, CDR1 is ENHRY and CDR2 SYGVKD. CDR3 region: CAISESMGTGEKLFF. The CDR3 bases are TGTGCCATCAGTGAGTCGATGGGGACTGGTGAAAAACTGTTTTTT.

The rearrangement joins TRBV7-2 to TRBJ1-5; D perhaps matches TRBD1 (6 bases). The CDR3 extends over 13 amino acids. Germline CDR1 SGHTA, CDR2 FQGNSA. Trimming cost V 1 base and J 6 bases, with 7 bases left between them. CDR3 sequence (DNA): TGTGCCAGCAGCTTAGTGGGGGCTCAGCCCCAGCATTTT. Translated, it gives CASSLVGAQPQHF.

This clonotype occurred a few times. The CDR3 region has the DNA TGTGCCAGCAGCCAAGATTCCGACACAGATACGCAGTATTTT. Its protein is CASSQDSDTDTQYF. J is TRBJ2-3 and V is TRBV3-1, with unresolved D. CDR3 size: 14 residues. Germline values: CDR1 LGHDT, CDR2 YNNKEL (reference sequence). V shed 0 bases and J shed 2 bases, with 6 bases lying between them.

This rearrangement joins TRBV7-2 to TRBJ2-7; the match to TRBD2 covers 11 bases. J lost 7 bases, V lost 5 bases, and 7 bases had no gene match. This CDR3 contains 14 residues. CDR1 is SGHTA and CDR2 is FQGNSA in the germline V gene. The CDR3 loop is CASSVGTSGHEQYF. CDR3 nucleotide sequence: TGTGCCAGCAGCGTAGGGACTAGCGGACATGAGCAGTACTTC.

The sample holds a few counts of this clonotype. The chain uses TRBV9 and TRBJ1-1; D may be TRBD1 (5 bases). Germline values: CDR1 SGDLS, CDR2 YYNGEE. V was shortened by 3 bases and J by 1 base, with 10 bases between the two germline ends. This CDR3 spans 14 amino acids. Here the CDR3 reads CASSGGPSNTEAFF. The CDR3, as DNA: TGTGCCAGCAGCGGGGGACCCTCGAACACTGAAGCTTTCTTT.

This chain uses TRBV12-3 or TRBV12-4 with TRBJ2-4; 9 bases align to TRBD1. This CDR3 has 20 amino acids. V lost 6 bases to trimming and J lost 6 bases; unmatched junction nucleotides: 24. The DNA of the CDR3 is TGTGCCAGCAGCCTCCGCTGGGACAGGGAAATTGGGAGGGAAAGAAACATTCAGTACTTC. Translated: CASSLRWDREIGRERNIQYF.

This clonotype showed up just a few times. V gene TRBV5-1 combines with J gene TRBJ1-2; possibly TRBD1 for D (6 bases). V gave up 4 bases and J gave up 9 bases, with 16 bases separating them. Looked up from germline, CDR1 is SGHRS and CDR2 is YFSETQ. CDR3 length equals 13 residues. Here the CDR3 DNA reads TGCGCCAGCAGCCCGTCGGGTACAGGGAGCTACACCTTC. The encoded protein is CASSPSGTGSYTF.

This clonotype was counted only a few times. This rearrangement joins TRBV29-1 to TRBJ2-5; D could derive from TRBD1 or TRBD2 (5 bases each). Germline V gene lookup returns CDR1 SQVTM and CDR2 ANQGSEA. The CDR3 is 11 amino acids. The ends were cut back, 3 bases at V and 5 bases at J, with 7 bases in the middle. The CDR3 spells CSVDWGETQYF. The DNA of the CDR3 is TGCAGCGTTGATTGGGGGGAGACCCAGTACTTC. The full variable domain, rest sourced from reference TRBV29-1 and TRBJ2-5, is SAVISQKPSRDICQRGTSLTIQCQVDSQVTMMFWYRQQPGQSLTLIATANQGSEATYESGFVIDKFPISRPNLTFSTLTVSNMSPEDSSIYLCSVDWGETQYFGPGTRLLVL.

J is TRBJ2-1 and V is TRBV6-2 or TRBV6-3, with D possibly matching TRBD2 (7 bases). The length of the CDR3 is 21 residues. Germline CDR1 reads MNHEY; CDR2 reads SVGEGT. The V end was cut by 2 bases, the J end by 0 bases, with 26 bases between. CDR3 residues: CASSYPDRVMGGRSSYNEQFF. The CDR3 nucleotides read TGTGCCAGCAGTTACCCCGACCGAGTGATGGGGGGGCGCAGCTCCTACAATGAGCAGTTCTTC.

The chain links TRBV3-1 to TRBJ1-2, with D unresolved. Per the germline V gene, CDR1 is LGHDT and CDR2 is YNNKEL (reference sequence). The CDR3 totals 14 residues. The germline V and J ends were trimmed by 3 bases and 7 bases, with 15 bases remaining between them. The CDR3 nucleotides are TGTGCCAGCAGCCACGGTAAGCCCTCGGCTGGCTACACCTTC. Translated: CASSHGKPSAGYTF. Filled out from reference TRBV3-1 and TRBJ1-2, the complete variable domain reads DTAVSQTPKYLVTQMGNDKSIKCEQNLGHDTMYWYKQDSKKFLKIMFSYNNKELIINETVPNRFSPKSPDKAHLNLHINSLELGDSAVYFCASSHGKPSAGYTFGSGTRLTVV.

This clonotype was seen more than once but under ten times. V usage is TRBV12-3 or TRBV12-4 and J usage is TRBJ1-2; no definite D call. This CDR3 contains 13 residues. Trimming pared 8 bases from V and 5 bases from J, leaving 15 bases between. The CDR3 sequence is CASYARTEYGYTF. The CDR3 DNA sequence: TGTGCCAGCTATGCACGGACCGAGTATGGCTACACCTTC.

Details on this clonotype: An end of the junction differs from the germline gene, which may be a read error. This chain uses TRBV30 with TRBJ2-7; D possibly matches TRBD1 or TRBD2 (5 bases each). The CDR3 is made up of 12 amino acids. CDR1 is GTSNPN and CDR2 is SVGIG in the germline V gene (reference sequence). In nucleotides, the CDR3 is TGTGCCGGGAGTAAGGGGTCCTACGAGCAGTACTTC. This encodes CAGSKGSYEQYF.

This clonotype was recorded a few times. The V call is TRBV12-2, the J call TRBJ1-6. TRBV12-2 is reported as a pseudogene. This CDR3 spans 15 amino acids. The CDR3 DNA is TGTGCAAGTCGCTTAGAGCTCTCCTATAATTCACCCCTCCACTTT. It specifies CASRLELSYNSPLHF.

This clonotype was recorded at least ten times. The genes are TRBV9 and TRBJ2-1; 10 nucleotides align to TRBD2. Trimming cost V 0 bases and J 9 bases; bases outside gene matches: 9. This CDR3 region has 16 residues. Germline assignment: CDR1 SGDLS and CDR2 YYNGEE. In DNA, the CDR3 is TGTGCCAGCAGCGTAGGAGTACTAGCGGGGTACGGTGAGCAGTTCTTC. Its translation: CASSVGVLAGYGEQFF.